The following is a T cell receptor (beta chain) sequence with its context. Its antigen is currently unknown. The data derive from a study of cytomegalovirus exposure and HLA in healthy donors. Sequenced by immunoSEQ multiplex PCR; TCRdb stores in-frame clones only, minus some. The sample contains fewer than 350,000 clones, around nine tenths of which appear only once. General study results and limits: There were under 200 TCR beta chains listed as cytomegalovirus-associated.

The receptor comes from a young woman in good health and CMV-seronegative. The sequenced material came from PBMCs.

The CDR3 region has the DNA TGTGCCAGCAGCGTAGGGACCCCTAGCGGGAGAACGTCCTACGAGCAGTACTTC. It specifies CASSVGTPSGRTSYEQYF. The chain recombines TRBV9 with TRBJ2-7, with 10 bases that match TRBD2. With 0 bases clipped from V and 1 base from J, the junction kept 10 bases outside the gene matches. The CDR3 is 18 residues long. In germline, CDR1 is SGDLS, CDR2 YYNGEE. The complete variable domain, with remaining parts taken from reference TRBV9 and TRBJ2-7, reads DSGVTQTPKHLITATGQRVTLRCSPRSGDLSVYWYQQSLDQGLQFLIQYYNGEERAKGNILERFSAQQFPDLHSELNLSSLELGDSALYFCASSVGTPSGRTSYEQYFGPGTRLTVT.